Detailed here is one T cell receptor beta chain. Its binding antigen is unknown. Base qualities are not recorded, but no much larger clone differs from it by a single base. This record comes from a study of human T cells and chemical hapten exposure (dated by TCRdb to about 2021). Looking at the study overall: For sensitization, 2% DPC in acetone was applied to a roughly 2 cm by roughly 2 cm area of upper inner arm skin. Patients additionally received weekly therapeutic DPC doses to the scalp throughout the roughly 25-week study period. Patch tests used Finn chambers with 0.01% DPC on the upper back, scored after 6 days by International Contact Dermatitis Research Group standards. The patient cohort, mostly female, included alopecia areata with under or over 50% scalp involvement, alopecia totalis and alopecia universalis. Libraries were pooled for sequencing, and per-sample TCR yields varied mainly because of small differences in library volumes within the pool. This study followed changes in the peripheral blood TCR repertoire in vivo during primary and secondary sensitization of alopecia patients to the hapten diphenylcyclopropenone (DPC). Blood was sampled from patients pre-sensitization (week 0) and at 2, 6 and about 24 weeks after DPC sensitization. Blood for TCR sequencing was provided by twenty-nine alopecia patients at one to four time points (pre-sensitization, 2, 6 and 24 weeks). The research as a whole found: Significantly more large CDR3 similarity clusters were formed by expanded TCRs than by pre-sensitization or healthy control sets, consistent with antigen-driven responses. A positive correlation was found between the number of PT1 expanded TCRs and patch test score, with significance reached at thresholds 8, 16 and 32 but not 4. Alopecia, a presumed autoimmune disease, was present in all patients, so the immune response of the patients might differ from that of healthy individuals. DPC sensitization did not change the number of TCRs with a frequency above 1 in 1000, and there was no evidence of changes in global repertoire structure. After repeated subsampling, changes were observed in the strength of the expansion versus patch-test correlation and in the threshold at which the correlation became significant.

The time point tag for this specimen amounts to: patch test 3, about 24 weeks after DPC sensitization. The treatment or condition label here, explained by the study, means: therapeutic diphenylcyclopropenone sensitization with weekly scalp DPC. At each patch-test visit, blood was drawn before the patch test was applied. Eligible patients were aged 18 to 70, diagnosed with alopecia, deemed suitable for DPC therapy, and excluded if pregnant. Unfractionated whole blood was collected in Tempus Blood RNA tubes, and total RNA was extracted from that blood. The library was obtained by RACE. Sequencing was carried out with a NextSeq 500. During library preparation, unique molecular identifiers were attached to individual cDNA molecules so that TCRs could be counted quantitatively and reproducibly. For every blood RNA sample, sequencing covered both the TCR alpha and TCR beta chains. On the authors' methods: A median of roughly 98,000 TCRs per sample was observed, with a range of about 23,224 to 690,600. V, J and CDR3 annotation of the TCR reads was performed with the Decombinator software suite. Every sample was subsampled to the same number of TCRs (28,000) for the PS versus PT1 abundance plots. Expanded TCRs were defined as absent before sensitization and observed at least eight times at the 2-week time point. TCRdb trimmed public reads at Q25 via fastp, called clones via MiXCR and kept in-frame beta chains. When rows share a CDR3 protein, they turn into one entry using the most common DNA and genes. TCRdb's processing, not the study's, gives the V and J calls here. In all, the sample holds 100,000 or so distinct CDR3 sequences, and less than 35% of those were seen once. The ten biggest clones cover roughly 2.6% of the sample.

Trimming at the junction amounts to 8 bases on V and 4 bases on J, and the germline ends lie 15 bases apart. The CDR3 numbers 13 residues from cysteine through phenylalanine. Here the CDR3 DNA is all that survives: 39 bases in frame from base 1. Based on the germline V gene, the CDR1 and CDR2 sequences are SQVTM and ANQGSEA. The rearranged segments are TRBV29-1 and TRBJ2-1, with TRBD2 perhaps the D gene, on 5 matching bases. Specimen: whole blood, collected in connection with sensitization to the hapten diphenylcyclopropenone (DPC). The clonotype originates from a man aged 40-55 years with alopecia areata. Some clones in this sample may be carry-over from other donors' samples. The CDR3 region: CSSRSTRYNEQFF. The DNA sequence reads TGCAGCTCCCGGTCCACTAGGTACAATGAGCAGTTCTTC.